Reported below is one T cell receptor (beta chain). The CDR3 has 12 amino acids. Germline CDR1 and CDR2: MGHDK and SYGVNS. Trimming removed 5 bases at V and 5 bases at J, with 7 bases between. This specimen belongs to a study of T cell responses to AZD1222 COVID-19 vaccine. The protocol was immunoSEQ multiplex PCR, while the TCRdb copy is restricted to in-frame clones and leaves out a portion. The sample consists of more than 150,000 clones, more than 80% of them appearing once. The chain combines TRBV25-1 with TRBJ1-5; D is unresolved. The source was peripheral blood, collected on day 0 of AZD1222 vaccination. The receptor was isolated from an adult in good health. CDR3 residues: CASSKDYQPQHF. CDR3 DNA sequence: TGTGCCAGCAGTAAGGACTATCAGCCCCAGCATTTT.